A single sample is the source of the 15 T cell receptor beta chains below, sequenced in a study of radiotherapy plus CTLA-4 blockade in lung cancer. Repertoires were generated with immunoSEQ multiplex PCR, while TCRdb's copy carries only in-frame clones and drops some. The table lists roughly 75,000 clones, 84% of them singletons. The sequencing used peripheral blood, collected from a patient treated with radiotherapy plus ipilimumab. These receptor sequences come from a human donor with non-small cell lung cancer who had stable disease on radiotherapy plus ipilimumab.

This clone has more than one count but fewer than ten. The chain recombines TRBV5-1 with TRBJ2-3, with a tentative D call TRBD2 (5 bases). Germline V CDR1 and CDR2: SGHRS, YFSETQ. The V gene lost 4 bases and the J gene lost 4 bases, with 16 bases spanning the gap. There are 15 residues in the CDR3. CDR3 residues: CASSPVGASSDTQYF. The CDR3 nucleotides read TGCGCCAGCAGCCCCGTGGGAGCTAGTTCAGATACGCAGTATTTT. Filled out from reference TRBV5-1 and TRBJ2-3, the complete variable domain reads KAGVTQTPRYLIKTRGQQVTLSCSPISGHRSVSWYQQTPGQGLQFLFEYFSETQRNKGNFPGRFSGRQFSNSRSEMNVSTLELGDSALYLCASSPVGASSDTQYFGPGTRLTVL.

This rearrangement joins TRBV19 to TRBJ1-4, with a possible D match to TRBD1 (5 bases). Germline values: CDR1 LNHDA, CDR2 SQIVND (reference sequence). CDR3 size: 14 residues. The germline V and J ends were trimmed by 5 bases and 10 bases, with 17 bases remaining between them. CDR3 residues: CASSEGIGYGKLFF. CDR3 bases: TGTGCCAGTAGTGAGGGGATCGGTTATGGAAAACTGTTTTTT.

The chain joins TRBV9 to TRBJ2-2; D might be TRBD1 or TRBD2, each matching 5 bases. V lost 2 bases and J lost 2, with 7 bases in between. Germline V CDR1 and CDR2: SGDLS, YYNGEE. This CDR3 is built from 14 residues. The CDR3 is CASSVGDNTGELFF. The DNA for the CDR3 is TGTGCCAGCAGCGTCGGGGACAACACCGGGGAGCTGTTTTTT.

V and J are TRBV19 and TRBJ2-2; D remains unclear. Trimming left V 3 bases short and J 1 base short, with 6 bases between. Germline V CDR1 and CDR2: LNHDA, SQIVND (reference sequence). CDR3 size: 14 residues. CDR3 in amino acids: CASSIGKNTGELFF. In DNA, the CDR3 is TGTGCCAGTAGTATCGGCAAGAACACCGGGGAGCTGTTTTTT.

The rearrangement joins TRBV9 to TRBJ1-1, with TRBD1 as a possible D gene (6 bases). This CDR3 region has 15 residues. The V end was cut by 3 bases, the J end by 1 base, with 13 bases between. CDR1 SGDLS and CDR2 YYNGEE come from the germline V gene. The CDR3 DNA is TGTGCCAGCAGCGATAACAGGGAAGGGAACACTGAAGCTTTCTTT. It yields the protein CASSDNREGNTEAFF.

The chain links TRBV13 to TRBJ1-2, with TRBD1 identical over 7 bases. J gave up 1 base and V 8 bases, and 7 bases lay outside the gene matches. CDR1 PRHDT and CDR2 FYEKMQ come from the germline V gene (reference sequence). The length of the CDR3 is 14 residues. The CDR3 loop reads CASLTDRFNYGYTF. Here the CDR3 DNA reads TGTGCCAGCTTAACGGACAGGTTTAACTATGGCTACACCTTC. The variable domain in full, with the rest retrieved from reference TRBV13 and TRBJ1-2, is AAGVIQSPRHLIKEKRETATLKCYPIPRHDTVYWYQQGPGQDPQFLISFYEKMQSDKGSIPDRFSAQQFSDYHSELNMSSLELGDSALYFCASLTDRFNYGYTFGSGTRLTVV.

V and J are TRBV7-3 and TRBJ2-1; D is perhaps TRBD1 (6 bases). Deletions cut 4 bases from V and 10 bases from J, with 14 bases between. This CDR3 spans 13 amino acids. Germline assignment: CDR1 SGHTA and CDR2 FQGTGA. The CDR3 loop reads CASSSTGFREQFF. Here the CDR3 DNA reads TGTGCCAGCAGCTCAACAGGGTTCCGGGAGCAGTTCTTC.

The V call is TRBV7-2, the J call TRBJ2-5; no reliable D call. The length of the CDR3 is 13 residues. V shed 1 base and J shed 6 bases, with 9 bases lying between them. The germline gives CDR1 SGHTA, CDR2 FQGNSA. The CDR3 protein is CASSLVSAKTQYF. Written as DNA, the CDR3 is TGTGCCAGCAGCTTAGTTTCTGCGAAGACCCAGTACTTC.

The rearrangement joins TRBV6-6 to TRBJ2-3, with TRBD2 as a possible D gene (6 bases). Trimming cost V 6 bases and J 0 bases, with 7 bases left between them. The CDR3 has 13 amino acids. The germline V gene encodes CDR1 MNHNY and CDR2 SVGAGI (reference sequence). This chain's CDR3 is CASRRDSTDTQYF. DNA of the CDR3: TGTGCCAGCAGGCGGGACAGCACAGATACGCAGTATTTT.

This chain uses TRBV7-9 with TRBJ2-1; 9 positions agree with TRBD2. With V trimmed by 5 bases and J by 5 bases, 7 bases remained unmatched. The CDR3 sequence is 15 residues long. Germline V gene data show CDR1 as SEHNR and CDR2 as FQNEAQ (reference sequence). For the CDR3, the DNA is TGTGCCAGCAGCAATAGCGGGAGAAATGACAATGAGCAGTTCTTC. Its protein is CASSNSGRNDNEQFF.

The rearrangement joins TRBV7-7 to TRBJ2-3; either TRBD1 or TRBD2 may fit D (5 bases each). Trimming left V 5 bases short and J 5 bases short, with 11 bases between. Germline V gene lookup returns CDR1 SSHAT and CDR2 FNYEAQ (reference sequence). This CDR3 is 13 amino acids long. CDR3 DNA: TGTGCCAGCAGCCCCCGGGACGAAGATACGCAGTATTTT. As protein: CASSPRDEDTQYF.

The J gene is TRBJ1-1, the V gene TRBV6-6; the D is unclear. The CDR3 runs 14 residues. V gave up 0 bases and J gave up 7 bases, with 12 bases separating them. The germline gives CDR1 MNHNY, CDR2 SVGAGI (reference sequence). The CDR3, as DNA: TGTGCCAGCAGTTACTCAGGGCAGGAGATTGAAGCTTTCTTT. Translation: CASSYSGQEIEAFF.

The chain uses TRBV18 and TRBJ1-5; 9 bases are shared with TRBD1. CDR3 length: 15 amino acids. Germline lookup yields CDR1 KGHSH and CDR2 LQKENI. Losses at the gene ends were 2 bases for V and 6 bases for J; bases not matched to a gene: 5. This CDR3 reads CASSPTGGRGQPQHF. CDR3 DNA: TGTGCCAGCTCACCAACAGGGGGCAGGGGTCAGCCCCAGCATTTT.

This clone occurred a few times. As DNA, the CDR3 is TGTGCCAGCAGCCTCCCCCTCCCCGGCCCTGAAGCTTTCTTT. This translates into CASSLPLPGPEAFF. The chain recombines TRBV7-9 with TRBJ1-1; D ambiguous. Between the trimmed V and J ends, which lost 5 bases and 6 bases, there was a span of 16 bases. Germline V gives CDR1 SEHNR, CDR2 FQNEAQ (reference sequence). This CDR3 spans 14 amino acids.

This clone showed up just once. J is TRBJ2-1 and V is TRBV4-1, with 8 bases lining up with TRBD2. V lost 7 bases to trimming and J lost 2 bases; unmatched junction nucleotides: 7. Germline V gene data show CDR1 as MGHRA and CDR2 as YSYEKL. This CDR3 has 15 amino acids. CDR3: CASTQTSVTYNEQFF. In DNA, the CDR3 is TGCGCCAGCACCCAGACTAGCGTTACCTACAATGAGCAGTTCTTC.